The entry below gives a single TCR beta chain sequence along with its context. This clone's antigen is unknown. Base quality data are lacking; no much larger clone is found one base away. This entry comes from a study of cytomegalovirus exposure and HLA in healthy donors (dated by TCRdb to between 2016 and 2019). Looking at the study overall: A later analysis indicated that the roughly 130 validation repertoires were generated on the platform also employed for the roughly 720 repertoires of the first cohort. A separate validation cohort of 100 to 150 different subjects was used in addition to the roughly 670-subject first cohort. To predict cytomegalovirus infection status, the study combined high-throughput TCR immunosequencing, statistical association of individual TCRs with disease status, and machine learning. The study was designed to test whether signatures of past pathogen exposure could be identified by cataloging public T cell receptors. General conclusions and limits of the study: While some public TCRs were present in many individuals, most TCR sequences turned up only very rarely across donors. A few of the identified cytomegalovirus-associated TCR beta chains were confirmed in vitro to be specific for cytomegalovirus antigens. In both the original and validation cohorts, the classifier was reported to diagnose cytomegalovirus status with high specificity and sensitivity. A later analysis had no HLA typing for the validation cohort, so co-occurrence there was scored across all 130 or so repertoires. The study listed 164 TCR beta chains as associated with cytomegalovirus. According to the authors, the approach could potentially be generalized to other disease states and immunological phenotypes. Of the cluster scores, around 95% were above 0 in a later analysis, which found that TCRs clustered in the first cohort also tended to co-occur in the approximately 110 validation repertoires.

The germline V gene (reference sequence) supplies CDR1 MNHNY and CDR2 SVGAGI. From the cysteine through the phenylalanine, the CDR3 covers 15 amino acids. Left in the record is the CDR3 DNA by itself, 45 bases read in frame from the first base. The junction shows trimming of 2 bases on V and 2 bases on J, and the gene matches do not reach 1 base of it. Donors formed part of the validation cohort, which comprised 120 subjects and was distinct from the first cohort of under 850 subjects. The library was prepared using the immunoSEQ multiplex PCR assay. As for the original processing: To diagnose cytomegalovirus status from the catalog of TCR beta chain sequences, a statistical classification framework was built. This immuneACCESS table, as held by TCRdb, lists in-frame sequences with V and J called but not all clones. Of the missing ones, under half trace to an unresolved V gene in checked studies; the others have no known cause. V and J calls and clone size follow that table, whereas D and trimming were derived from the DNA. The sample profile shows 130,000 to 150,000 clones; 90% of them were found once. Roughly 6.4% of the sample is held by the ten biggest clonotypes.

This sequence uses TRBV6-6 and TRBJ2-7; 12 bases in between match TRBD2. The clonotype comes from a young woman in good health and CMV-seropositive. Sequenced input: PBMCs. In nucleotide form, the sequence is TGTGCCAGCAGTTACCGACTAGCGGGAGCCTACGAGCAGTACTTC. Translated, it reads CASSYRLAGAYEQYF.